The 14 T cell receptor beta chains presented below share a single source sample, sequenced in a study of blood T cells in healthy people across ages. Through a sample-barcoded 5' primer and a J-beta primer mix, a second PCR was run for roughly 6 to 11 cycles. TCRdb passed the 5' RACE reads through MiXCR, listing each CDR3 protein once. This table holds 780,000 or so distinct CDR3 sequences, 53% found once. Sequences were obtained from blood. Receptor source: a man at least 80 years old in good health.

This clonotype was observed a handful of times. The chain employs TRBV7-3 and TRBJ2-1; D may match TRBD1 or TRBD2 (5 bases each). This CDR3 comprises 14 residues. Germline V gene lookup returns CDR1 SGHTA and CDR2 FQGTGA. The V end lost 5 bases, the J end lost 0 bases, and 8 bases lay between the germline ends. The CDR3 bases are TGTGCCAGCAGCCGGGACGGCTCCTACAATGAGCAGTTCTTC. This codes for CASSRDGSYNEQFF.

This chain links TRBV12-3 or TRBV12-4 with TRBJ2-2; 8 bases agree with TRBD2. The junction had 11 bases not matched to a gene; V was cut back by 8 bases and J by 0 bases. This CDR3 has 17 amino acids. This chain's CDR3 is CASRKGSGSANTGELFF. The CDR3 region has the DNA TGTGCCAGCCGCAAGGGAAGCGGGAGCGCGAACACCGGGGAGCTGTTTTTT.

The V call is TRBV28, the J call TRBJ1-4; no firm D call. The length of the CDR3 is 16 residues. Germline CDR1 and CDR2: MDHEN and SYDVKM. Trimming removed 1 base from V and 8 bases from J, with 17 bases in between. The chain's CDR3 is CASSLSHSGGVEKLFF. Written as DNA, the CDR3 is TGTGCCAGCAGTTTATCCCATTCAGGTGGGGTCGAAAAACTGTTTTTT.

This chain uses TRBV3-1 with TRBJ2-1; possible D gene TRBD2, 6 bases. Germline loops: CDR1 LGHDT, CDR2 YNNKEL (reference sequence). CDR3 length: 14 amino acids. V lost 2 bases and J 5 bases, leaving 10 bases between the germline ends. The CDR3: CASSQRTIHNEQFF. CDR3 DNA: TGTGCCAGCAGCCAAAGGACTATTCACAATGAGCAGTTCTTC.

The gene calls are TRBV20-1 and TRBJ2-5, with 10 nucleotides matching TRBD2. The CDR3 totals 14 residues. The V gene's germline CDR1 is DFQATT and CDR2 SNEGSKA (reference sequence). Germline trimming cut 4 bases from V and 1 base from J; bases unmatched to any gene: 3. CDR3 sequence (DNA): TGCAGTGCTAACCTAGCGGGAGTCCAAGAGACCCAGTACTTC. Protein product: CSANLAGVQETQYF.

The J gene is TRBJ2-4, the V gene TRBV28; TRBD2 matches 8 bases. Germline trimming cut 6 bases from V and 2 bases from J; bases unmatched to any gene: 3. From germline, CDR1 is MDHEN and CDR2 SYDVKM. The CDR3 has 14 residues. Here the CDR3 reads CASRTSGSKNIQYF. The CDR3 DNA reads as TGTGCCAGCAGAACTAGCGGATCCAAAAACATTCAGTACTTC.

CDR3 sequence (DNA): TGTGCCAGCAGTTACCCCCTGGTGGCGGGAGGTTTGAATGAGCAGTTCTTC. It translates to CASSYPLVAGGLNEQFF. V usage is TRBV6-2 or TRBV6-3 and J usage is TRBJ2-1, with 8 bases aligning to TRBD2. The germline CDR1 and CDR2 sequences are MNHEY and SVGEGT. The CDR3 sequence is 17 residues long. V lost 2 bases, J lost 7 bases, and 13 bases stayed unmatched.

This clonotype was observed once. The V gene is TRBV6-1, the J gene TRBJ1-2, with 9 bases matching TRBD1. Losses at the gene ends were 4 bases for V and 4 bases for J; bases not matched to a gene: 7. Germline assignment: CDR1 MNHNS and CDR2 SASEGT. CDR3 length equals 15 residues. CDR3 sequence (DNA): TGTGCCAGCAGTGCGGGACAGGGAAAGCGCTATGGCTACACCTTC. It specifies CASSAGQGKRYGYTF.

V gene TRBV11-1 combines with J gene TRBJ2-1; 14 bases fit TRBD2. The CDR3 has 15 residues. Per the germline V gene, CDR1 is SGHAT and CDR2 is FQDESV (reference sequence). The junction had 4 bases not matched to a gene; V was cut back by 5 bases and J by 7 bases. The CDR3 sequence is CASSRLAGGRNEQFF. In DNA form, the CDR3 reads TGTGCCAGCAGCAGACTAGCGGGAGGGAGAAATGAGCAGTTCTTC.

This clonotype was seen a few times. The chain joins TRBV6-4 to TRBJ2-7, with D possibly being TRBD2 (6 bases). In germline, CDR1 is MRHNA, CDR2 SNTAGT. The CDR3 length is 14 residues. The V end was cut by 10 bases, the J end by 3 bases, with 19 bases between. The CDR3 DNA is TGTGCCACAGCGGGCGGAAAAGGGCTCTACGAGCAGTACTTC. Translated: CATAGGKGLYEQYF.

The rearrangement uses TRBV3-1 and TRBJ2-7; a possible D gene is TRBD2 (5 bases). The CDR3 totals 13 residues. V was shortened by 6 bases and J by 3 bases, with 12 bases between the two germline ends. Germline-derived CDR1 and CDR2 are LGHDT and YNNKEL (reference sequence). CDR3 loop: CASSQRTVYEQYF. CDR3 in DNA: TGTGCCAGCAGTCAACGGACTGTCTACGAGCAGTACTTC.

In this sample, this clonotype turned up a few times. V gene TRBV7-9 combines with J gene TRBJ2-7, with TRBD1 as a possible D gene (5 bases). With 5 bases removed from V and 7 bases from J, the gap between germline ends came to 15 bases. The CDR3 is 13 amino acids. Looked up from germline, CDR1 is SEHNR and CDR2 is FQNEAQ (reference sequence). The CDR3 is CASSPRVQGEQYF. DNA for the CDR3: TGTGCCAGCAGCCCCAGGGTGCAGGGAGAGCAGTACTTC.

The V gene is TRBV5-1, the J gene TRBJ1-5; 7 nucleotides align to TRBD1. The CDR3 spans 14 residues. The V gene end was trimmed by 4 bases and the J gene end by 3 bases; junction bases not matched to a gene: 4. Germline CDR1 reads SGHRS; CDR2 reads YFSETQ. CDR3 amino acids: CASSLTGPNQPQHF. Here the CDR3 DNA reads TGCGCCAGCAGCCTGACAGGGCCCAATCAGCCCCAGCATTTT.

J is TRBJ2-1 and V is TRBV29-1, with D possibly being TRBD1 (5 bases). The CDR3 runs 18 residues. Germline CDR1 SQVTM, CDR2 ANQGSEA. Trimming stripped 3 bases from V and 5 bases from J, with 26 bases between. In nucleotides, the CDR3 is TGCAGCGTTGAGATCTCAGGCAGGGTATTAGTCTTGGACAATGAGCAGTTCTTC. This gives the protein CSVEISGRVLVLDNEQFF.